The rows below give T cell receptor beta chains drawn from one sample of a study of OX40 agonist ivuxolimab in advanced cancers. The table came from immunoSEQ multiplex PCR; TCRdb's copy has only in-frame clones and leaves some out. The sample consists of about 40,000 clones, approximately 90% of them appearing once. The input for sequencing was CD4+ or CD8+ T cells sorted from blood, taken in a trial of the OX40 agonist ivuxolimab. The origin of the receptors is an adult with an advanced solid tumor such as melanoma, head and neck, liver or kidney cancer. Each CDR3 is given with its conserved first and last residue. D genes are given only for firm matches. Some rows have no size entry. The others give once, few or many, or a class for an expanded clone.

TRBV2	NA	TRBJ2-4	NA	TGTGCCAGCAGTCGGGACTTGGAAGTTCAGTACTTC	CASSRDLEVQYF
TRBV27	NA	TRBJ2-5	NA	TGTGCCAGCAGTTGGGGAGAGACCCAGTACTTC	CASSWGETQYF
TRBV6-1	NA	TRBJ1-4	TRBD1	TGTGCCACCTCCTTAGGGGGCCTGAGGAATGAAAAACTGTTTTTT	CATSLGGLRNEKLFF
TRBV19	NA	TRBJ2-5	TRBD1	TGTGCCAGTAGTGCTAAGGGACAGCTGTTCCAAGAGACCCAGTACTTC	CASSAKGQLFQETQYF
TRBV10-3	NA	TRBJ2-1	NA	TGTGCCATCAGTGAGTGGGACACATCCTCCTACAATGAGCAGTTCTTC	CAISEWDTSSYNEQFF
TRBV2	NA	TRBJ1-2	NA	TGTGCCAGCAGTGAGGGGAGCAGGGGTAACTATGGCTACACCTTC	CASSEGSRGNYGYTF
TRBV19	NA	TRBJ2-7	TRBD2	TGTGCCAGTAGTATAACGACTAGCGGGAGGTACGAGCAGTACTTC	CASSITTSGRYEQYF
TRBV11-2	NA	TRBJ2-5	NA	TGTGCCAGCAGCTTAGAGCCCACGGCCCGGGGGGAGACCCAGTACTTC	CASSLEPTARGETQYF
TRBV4-1	NA	TRBJ1-4	TRBD1	TGCGCCAGCAGCCAAATACAGGGGTACGATGAAAAACTGTTTTTT	CASSQIQGYDEKLFF
TRBV6-4	NA	TRBJ1-5	NA	TGTGCCAGCAGTCAGGCGGCTAGCAATCAGCCCCAGCATTTT	CASSQAASNQPQHF
TRBV11-2	once	TRBJ2-3	NA	TGTGCCAGCAGCTCTCAGACAGATACGCAGTATTTT	CASSSQTDTQYF
TRBV23-1	NA	TRBJ2-2	TRBD1	TGCGCCAGCAGTCACCCCGGACAGGGGTTACCCGGGGAGCTGTTTTTT	CASSHPGQGLPGELFF
TRBV7-2	NA	TRBJ1-3	NA	TGTGCCAGCAGCCCCATCTACGGCCTTGGAAACACCATATATTTT	CASSPIYGLGNTIYF
TRBV30	NA	TRBJ1-2	NA	TGTGCCTGGATGGGCGTCCTCAACTATGACTACACCTTC	CAWMGVLNYDYTF
TRBV7-2	NA	TRBJ1-3	NA	TGTGCCAGCAGCTTAGGGTTGGGAACCCCCGGAAACACCATATATTTT	CASSLGLGTPGNTIYF
TRBV7-9	NA	TRBJ2-2	TRBD2	TGTGCCAGCAGCTCTAGTACGGCACTAGCGGATACCGGGGAGCTGTTTTTT	CASSSSTALADTGELFF
TRBV27	once	TRBJ2-7	NA	TGTGCCAGCAGTCGGCGGGGTCGGTACGAGCAGTACTTC	CASSRRGRYEQYF
TRBV7-8	NA	TRBJ2-1	TRBD2	TGTGCCAGCAGCTGGACTAGCGGGGGGGCCGACGAGCAGTTCTTC	CASSWTSGGADEQFF
TRBV27	NA	TRBJ1-1	NA	TGTGCCAGCAGTTACTCCCCTAGGGGGACTGAAGCTTTCTTT	CASSYSPRGTEAFF
TRBV19	NA	TRBJ1-6	NA	TGTGCCAGTAGTAATGGGCTCTATAATTCACCCCTCCACTTT	CASSNGLYNSPLHF
TRBV28	NA	TRBJ1-1	TRBD1	TGTGCCAGCACCCTTTGGGATACAGGGGGGGACACTGAAGCTTTCTTT	CASTLWDTGGDTEAFF
TRBV7-8	NA	TRBJ1-3	TRBD1	TGTGCCAGCAGTGACAGGGGTGGGAGAAACACCATATATTTT	CASSDRGGRNTIYF
TRBV4-1	NA	TRBJ1-2	NA	TGCGCCAGCAGCCCCCGCCCCCCTATGCGGCATGGCTACACCTTC	CASSPRPPMRHGYTF
TRBV7-9	NA	TRBJ1-2	NA	TGTGCCAGCAGCTTACCCCGGGCCTATGGCTACACCTTC	CASSLPRAYGYTF
TRBV19	NA	TRBJ2-7	TRBD1	TGTGCCAGTAGCGGACAGGAGTCTAGGTACGAGCAGTACTTC	CASSGQESRYEQYF
TRBV7-9	NA	TRBJ2-7	NA	TGTGCCAGCAGCTTAGCATCCGACATCTACGAGCAGTACTTC	CASSLASDIYEQYF
TRBV6-6	NA	TRBJ1-2	TRBD1	TGTGCCAGCACCCCCTACAGGGGGGATTCGTATGGCTACACCTTC	CASTPYRGDSYGYTF
TRBV11-2	NA	TRBJ2-2	NA	TGTGCCAGCAGCTTAGATATCGGGTTAATGTCCACCGGGGAGCTGTTTTTT	CASSLDIGLMSTGELFF
TRBV7-2	once	TRBJ2-7	NA	TGTGCCAGCAGCTTAATAACAGACTGGGAGCAGTACTTC	CASSLITDWEQYF
TRBV4-2	NA	TRBJ2-1	NA	TGTGCCAGCAGCCAAGAAACGGGCTACAATGAGCAGTTCTTC	CASSQETGYNEQFF
TRBV28	few	TRBJ1-1	NA	TGTGCCAGCAGTTTATCGAGGGGCCAAAAAGCTTTCTTT	CASSLSRGQKAFF
TRBV27	NA	TRBJ1-4	NA	TGTGCCAGCAGTTTCGTTATCCGGGAAAAACTGTTTTTT	CASSFVIREKLFF